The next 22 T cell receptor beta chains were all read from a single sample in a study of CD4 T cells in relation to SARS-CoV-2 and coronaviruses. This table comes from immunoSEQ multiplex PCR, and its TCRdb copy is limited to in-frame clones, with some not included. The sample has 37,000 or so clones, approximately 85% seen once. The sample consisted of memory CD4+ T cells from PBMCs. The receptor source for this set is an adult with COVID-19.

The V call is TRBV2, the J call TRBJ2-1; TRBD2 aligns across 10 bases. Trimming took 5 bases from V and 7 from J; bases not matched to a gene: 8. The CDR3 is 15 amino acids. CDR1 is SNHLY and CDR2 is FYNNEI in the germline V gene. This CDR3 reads CASSRTSGGGNEQFF. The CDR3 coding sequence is TGTGCCAGCAGTCGGACTAGCGGAGGCGGTAATGAGCAGTTCTTC.

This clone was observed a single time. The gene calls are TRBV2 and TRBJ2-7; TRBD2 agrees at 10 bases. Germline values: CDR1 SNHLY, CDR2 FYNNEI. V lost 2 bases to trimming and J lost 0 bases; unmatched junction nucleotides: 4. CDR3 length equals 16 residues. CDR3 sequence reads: CASSETGLAVSYEQYF. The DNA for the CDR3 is TGTGCCAGCAGTGAAACTGGACTAGCGGTCTCCTACGAGCAGTACTTC.

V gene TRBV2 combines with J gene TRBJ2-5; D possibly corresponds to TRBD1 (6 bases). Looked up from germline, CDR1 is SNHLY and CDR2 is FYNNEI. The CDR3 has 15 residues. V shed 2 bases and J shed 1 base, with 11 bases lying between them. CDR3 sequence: CASSEYTGIQETQYF. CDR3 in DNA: TGTGCCAGCAGTGAATACACAGGGATCCAAGAGACCCAGTACTTC.

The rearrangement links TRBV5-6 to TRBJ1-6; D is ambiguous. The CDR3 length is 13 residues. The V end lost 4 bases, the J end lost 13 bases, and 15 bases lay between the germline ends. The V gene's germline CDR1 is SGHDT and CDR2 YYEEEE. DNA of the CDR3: TGTGCCAGCAGCCCAAGGAGCCTCGGGCCCCTCCACTTT. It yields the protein CASSPRSLGPLHF.

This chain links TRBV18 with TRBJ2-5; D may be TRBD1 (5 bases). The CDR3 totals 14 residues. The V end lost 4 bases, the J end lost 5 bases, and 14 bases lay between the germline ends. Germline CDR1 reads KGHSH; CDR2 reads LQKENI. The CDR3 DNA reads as TGTGCCAGCTCACGGGCCAGGGTAGAGGAGACCCAGTACTTC. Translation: CASSRARVEETQYF.

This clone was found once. CDR3 sequence (DNA): TGTGCCAGCATCCACCCCCCCCGGGACAAAAAAGAGACCCAGTACTTC. Protein product: CASIHPPRDKKETQYF. The chain joins TRBV27 to TRBJ2-5, with D perhaps TRBD1 (6 bases). This CDR3 contains 16 residues. CDR1 and CDR2 from the germline V gene are MNHEY and SMNVEV (reference sequence). V dropped 7 bases and J dropped 3 bases, with 21 bases sitting between them.

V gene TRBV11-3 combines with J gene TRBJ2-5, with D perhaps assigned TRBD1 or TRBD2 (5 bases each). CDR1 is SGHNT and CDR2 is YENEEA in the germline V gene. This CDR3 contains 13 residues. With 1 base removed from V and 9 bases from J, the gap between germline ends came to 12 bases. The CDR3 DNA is TGTGCCAGCAGCTTAGGTGGGGACCGGGCCCAGTACTTC. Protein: CASSLGGDRAQYF. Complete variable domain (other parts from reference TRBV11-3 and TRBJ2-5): EAGVVQSPRYKIIEKKQPVAFWCNPISGHNTLYWYLQNLGQGPELLIRYENEEAVDDSQLPKDRFSAERLKGVDSTLKIQPAELGDSAVYLCASSLGGDRAQYFGPGTRLLVL.

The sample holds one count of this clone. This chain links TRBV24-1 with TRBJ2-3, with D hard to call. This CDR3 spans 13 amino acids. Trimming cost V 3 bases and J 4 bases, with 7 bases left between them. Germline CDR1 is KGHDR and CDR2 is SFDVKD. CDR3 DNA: TGTGCCACCAGTGATGTCAGCGCAGATACGCAGTATTTT. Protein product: CATSDVSADTQYF.

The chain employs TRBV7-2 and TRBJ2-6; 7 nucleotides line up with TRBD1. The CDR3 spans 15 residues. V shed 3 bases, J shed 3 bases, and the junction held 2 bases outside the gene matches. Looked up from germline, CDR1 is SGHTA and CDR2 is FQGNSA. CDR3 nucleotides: TGTGCCAGCAGCTTCACAGGGGTTGGGGCCAACGTCCTGACTTTC. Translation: CASSFTGVGANVLTF.

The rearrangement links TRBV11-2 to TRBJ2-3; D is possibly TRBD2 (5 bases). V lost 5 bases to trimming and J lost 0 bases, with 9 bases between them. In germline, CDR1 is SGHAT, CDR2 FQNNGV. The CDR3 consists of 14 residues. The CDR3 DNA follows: TGTGCCAGCAGCGGACTTACTAGCACAGATACGCAGTATTTT. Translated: CASSGLTSTDTQYF.

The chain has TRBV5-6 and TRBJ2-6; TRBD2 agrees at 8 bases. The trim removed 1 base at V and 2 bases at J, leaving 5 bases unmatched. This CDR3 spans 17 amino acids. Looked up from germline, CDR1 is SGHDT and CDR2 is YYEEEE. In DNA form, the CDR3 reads TGTGCCAGCAGCTTGAAGCGGGGGAGCCCTGGGGCCAACGTCCTGACTTTC. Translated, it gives CASSLKRGSPGANVLTF.

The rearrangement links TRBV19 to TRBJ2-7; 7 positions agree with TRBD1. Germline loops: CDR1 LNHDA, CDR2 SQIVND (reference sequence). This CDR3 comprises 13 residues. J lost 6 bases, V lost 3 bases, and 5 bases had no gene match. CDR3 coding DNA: TGTGCCAGTAGTATGGAAGGGGGCGGCGAGCAGTACTTC. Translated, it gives CASSMEGGGEQYF.

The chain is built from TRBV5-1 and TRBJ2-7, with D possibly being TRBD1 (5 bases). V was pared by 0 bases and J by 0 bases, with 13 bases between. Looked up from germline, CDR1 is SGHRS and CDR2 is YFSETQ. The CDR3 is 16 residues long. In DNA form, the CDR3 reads TGCGCCAGCAGCTTGGGTTGGGGCGCAGGCTCCTACGAGCAGTACTTC. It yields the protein CASSLGWGAGSYEQYF.

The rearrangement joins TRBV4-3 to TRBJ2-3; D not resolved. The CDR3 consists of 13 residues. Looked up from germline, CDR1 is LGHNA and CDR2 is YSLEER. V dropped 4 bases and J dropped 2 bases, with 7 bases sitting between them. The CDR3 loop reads CASSLLITDTQYF. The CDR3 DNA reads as TGCGCCAGCAGCCTTTTGATCACAGATACGCAGTATTTT.

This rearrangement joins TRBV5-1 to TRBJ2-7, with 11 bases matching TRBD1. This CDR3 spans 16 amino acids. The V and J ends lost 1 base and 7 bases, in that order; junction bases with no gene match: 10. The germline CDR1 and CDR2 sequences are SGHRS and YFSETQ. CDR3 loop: CASSLNSGQGVWEQYF. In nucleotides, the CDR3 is TGCGCCAGCAGCTTGAATTCGGGACAGGGGGTCTGGGAGCAGTACTTC. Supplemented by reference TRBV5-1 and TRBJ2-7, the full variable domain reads KAGVTQTPRYLIKTRGQQVTLSCSPISGHRSVSWYQQTPGQGLQFLFEYFSETQRNKGNFPGRFSGRQFSNSRSEMNVSTLELGDSALYLCASSLNSGQGVWEQYFGPGTRLTVT.

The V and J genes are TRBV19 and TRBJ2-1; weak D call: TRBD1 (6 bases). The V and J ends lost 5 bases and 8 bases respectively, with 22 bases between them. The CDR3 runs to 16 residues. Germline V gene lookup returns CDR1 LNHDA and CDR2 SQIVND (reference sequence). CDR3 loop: CASSPQGRAAGDEQFF. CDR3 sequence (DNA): TGTGCCAGTAGTCCCCAGGGACGGGCAGCAGGGGATGAGCAGTTCTTC.

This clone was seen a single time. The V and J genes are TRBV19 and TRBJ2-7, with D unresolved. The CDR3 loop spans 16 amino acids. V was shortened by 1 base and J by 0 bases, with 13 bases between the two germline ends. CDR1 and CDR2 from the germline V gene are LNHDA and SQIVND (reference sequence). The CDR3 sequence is CASSIAGERSSYEQYF. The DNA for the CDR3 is TGTGCCAGTAGTATAGCGGGCGAAAGGAGCTCCTACGAGCAGTACTTC.

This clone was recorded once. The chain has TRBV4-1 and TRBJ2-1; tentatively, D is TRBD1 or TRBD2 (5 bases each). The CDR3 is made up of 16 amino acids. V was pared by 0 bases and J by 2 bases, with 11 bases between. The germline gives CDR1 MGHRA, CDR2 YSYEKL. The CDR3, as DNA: TGCGCCAGCAGCCAAGAGGGCCGAGGGGCCTACAATGAGCAGTTCTTC. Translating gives CASSQEGRGAYNEQFF.

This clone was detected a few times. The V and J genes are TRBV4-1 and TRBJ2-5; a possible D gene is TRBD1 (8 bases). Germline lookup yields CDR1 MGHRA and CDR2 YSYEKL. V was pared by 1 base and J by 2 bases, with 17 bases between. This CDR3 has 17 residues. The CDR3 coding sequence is TGCGCCAGCAGCCAAGTCAGGGGGCGGGGGTTTCAAGAGACCCAGTACTTC. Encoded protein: CASSQVRGRGFQETQYF.

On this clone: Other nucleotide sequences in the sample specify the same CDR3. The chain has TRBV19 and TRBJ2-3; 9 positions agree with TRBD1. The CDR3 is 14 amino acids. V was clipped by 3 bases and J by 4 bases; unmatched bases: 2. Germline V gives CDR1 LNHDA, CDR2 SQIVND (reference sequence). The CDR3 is CASSMGQGADTQYF. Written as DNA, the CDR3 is TGTGCCAGTAGTATGGGACAGGGCGCAGATACGCAGTATTTT.

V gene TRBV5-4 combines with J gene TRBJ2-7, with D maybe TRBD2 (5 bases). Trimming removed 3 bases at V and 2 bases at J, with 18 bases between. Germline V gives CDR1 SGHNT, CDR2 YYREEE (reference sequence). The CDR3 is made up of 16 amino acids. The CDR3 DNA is TGTGCCAGCAGCTCACGGGAAGCTAGACCCGCCTACGAGCAGTACTTC. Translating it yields CASSSREARPAYEQYF.

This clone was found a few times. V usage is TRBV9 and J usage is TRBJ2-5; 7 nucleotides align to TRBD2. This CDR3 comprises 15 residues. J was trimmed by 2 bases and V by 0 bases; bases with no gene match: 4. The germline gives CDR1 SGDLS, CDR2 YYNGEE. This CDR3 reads CASSVGSGTQETQYF. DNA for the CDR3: TGTGCCAGCAGCGTAGGGAGCGGGACGCAAGAGACCCAGTACTTC.